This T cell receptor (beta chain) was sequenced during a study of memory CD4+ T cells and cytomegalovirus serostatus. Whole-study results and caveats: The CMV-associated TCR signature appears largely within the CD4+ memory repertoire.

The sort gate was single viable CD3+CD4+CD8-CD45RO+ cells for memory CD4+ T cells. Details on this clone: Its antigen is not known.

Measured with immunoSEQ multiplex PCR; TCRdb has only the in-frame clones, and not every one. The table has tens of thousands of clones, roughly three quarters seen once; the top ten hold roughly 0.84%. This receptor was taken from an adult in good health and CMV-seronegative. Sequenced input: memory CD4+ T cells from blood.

The CDR3 DNA follows: TGTGCCAGCGGGGACAGGGGAGAAAAACTGTTTTTT. Translating gives CASGDRGEKLFF. The rearrangement uses TRBV5-4 and TRBJ1-4, with TRBD1 matching over 10 bases. There are 12 residues in the CDR3. After removal of 7 bases from V and 8 bases from J, the junction contained 2 bases not matched to a gene. Per germline, CDR1 SGHNT and CDR2 YYREEE (reference sequence).